This is a list of T cell receptor beta chains from one sample in a study of T cells after yellow fever vaccination. TCRdb recomputed calls from the 5' RACE reads with MiXCR, one row per CDR3 protein. The sample holds 100,000 to 150,000 distinct CDR3 sequences, approximately 14% seen once. The input for sequencing was CD8+ T cells sorted from PBMCs, taken 5 days after the yellow fever booster vaccination. These receptors were collected from a young man who received the YFV17D yellow fever vaccine. The CDR3 runs from the conserved cysteine through the conserved F or W. D genes are given only for firm matches. Size is omitted from some rows. Given values are once, few, many or a class for expanded clones.

cdr3_nt: TGCGCCAGCAGCCAAGGAGAGGGGTTGTACTATGGCTACACCTTC
cdr3_aa: CASSQGEGLYYGYTF
v_call: TRBV4-1
clone_size: -
j_call: TRBJ1-2
d_call: -

cdr3_nt: TGCAGTGCTACGGGACAGGGGGGTTTCATGAACACTGAAGCTTTCTTT
cdr3_aa: CSATGQGGFMNTEAFF
v_call: TRBV20-1
clone_size: many
j_call: TRBJ1-1
d_call: TRBD1

cdr3_nt: TGTGCCAGCAGTTACTCGAGGGGGATGGGTCAGCCCCAGCATTTT
cdr3_aa: CASSYSRGMGQPQHF
v_call: TRBV6-2/TRBV6-3
clone_size: -
j_call: TRBJ1-5
d_call: -

cdr3_nt: TGTGCCAGCAGCGGCGGAGACACTAATGAAAAACTGTTTTTT
cdr3_aa: CASSGGDTNEKLFF
v_call: TRBV9
clone_size: -
j_call: TRBJ1-4
d_call: -

cdr3_nt: TGCAGTGCTTCGATCTGGACAGGGGGTAGCCAGCCCCAGCATTTT
cdr3_aa: CSASIWTGGSQPQHF
v_call: TRBV20-1
clone_size: few
j_call: TRBJ1-5
d_call: TRBD1

cdr3_nt: TGCGCCAGCAGCCAAACAGGGAGTTATGGTAATGAAAAACTGTTTTTT
cdr3_aa: CASSQTGSYGNEKLFF
v_call: TRBV4-1
clone_size: few
j_call: TRBJ1-4
d_call: -

cdr3_nt: TGTGCCACCAGCAGGCAAGAGAGCACTGAAGCTTTCTTT
cdr3_aa: CATSRQESTEAFF
v_call: TRBV15
clone_size: -
j_call: TRBJ1-1
d_call: -

cdr3_nt: TGTGCCAGCAGCTTAGAGGATAGCGGGGGGGTATTTAGAGAGCAGTTCTTC
cdr3_aa: CASSLEDSGGVFREQFF
v_call: TRBV7-6
clone_size: few
j_call: TRBJ2-1
d_call: TRBD2

cdr3_nt: TGTGCCAGCAGTCCCTTTGTTGGTGACAACACTGAAGCTTTCTTT
cdr3_aa: CASSPFVGDNTEAFF
v_call: TRBV6-5
clone_size: -
j_call: TRBJ1-1
d_call: -

cdr3_nt: TGTGCCAGCAGAGTTGGAGGGGATAGTGAGCAGTTCTTC
cdr3_aa: CASRVGGDSEQFF
v_call: TRBV5-4
clone_size: few
j_call: TRBJ2-1
d_call: -

cdr3_nt: TGTGCCAGCAGGGCCGGGACAGGGAGGGATGAGCAGTTCTTC
cdr3_aa: CASRAGTGRDEQFF
v_call: TRBV6-5
clone_size: few
j_call: TRBJ2-1
d_call: TRBD1

cdr3_nt: TGTGCCAGCAGTGACCGGACTAGCGGGGGGGCATCAGAGACCCAGTACTTC
cdr3_aa: CASSDRTSGGASETQYF
v_call: TRBV25-1
clone_size: -
j_call: TRBJ2-5
d_call: TRBD2

cdr3_nt: TGTGCCAGCAGCGCTCGGACAGGGGTCACAGATACGCAGTATTTT
cdr3_aa: CASSARTGVTDTQYF
v_call: TRBV7-8
clone_size: -
j_call: TRBJ2-3
d_call: TRBD1

cdr3_nt: TGCAGTGCTACGGCCCTCGGACAGGATCCAGATACGCAGTATTTT
cdr3_aa: CSATALGQDPDTQYF
v_call: TRBV20-1
clone_size: few
j_call: TRBJ2-3
d_call: TRBD1

cdr3_nt: TGCAGTGCTTCTAGTGTCCCCTACAATGAGCAGTTCTTC
cdr3_aa: CSASSVPYNEQFF
v_call: TRBV20-1
clone_size: -
j_call: TRBJ2-1
d_call: -

cdr3_nt: TGTGCCAGCAGCCGACGGGACAGGGTTTCGGATTTGTCACCCCTCCACTTT
cdr3_aa: CASSRRDRVSDLSPLHF
v_call: TRBV3-1
clone_size: few
j_call: TRBJ1-6
d_call: TRBD1

cdr3_nt: TGCGCCAGCAGCCCATGGACAGCCGGAAAACTTAAATCTAGCACAGATACGCAGTATTTT
cdr3_aa: CASSPWTAGKLKSSTDTQYF
v_call: TRBV4-3
clone_size: few
j_call: TRBJ2-3
d_call: -

cdr3_nt: TGTGCCAGTAGTAGACAGGGGGCAAACCCTGAAGCTTTCTTT
cdr3_aa: CASSRQGANPEAFF
v_call: TRBV19
clone_size: -
j_call: TRBJ1-1
d_call: TRBD1

cdr3_nt: TGCGCCAGCAGCTTTTTGGGAGACAGCGTTAACACCGGGGAGCTGTTTTTT
cdr3_aa: CASSFLGDSVNTGELFF
v_call: TRBV5-1
clone_size: -
j_call: TRBJ2-2
d_call: -

cdr3_nt: TGTGCCAGCAGCACGACTAGCGGGGGGGCGTTCAATGAGCAGTTCTTC
cdr3_aa: CASSTTSGGAFNEQFF
v_call: TRBV7-3
clone_size: many
j_call: TRBJ2-1
d_call: TRBD2

cdr3_nt: TGCGCCAGCAGCAACAGACCCGCCCAGGCTACGCAGTATTTT
cdr3_aa: CASSNRPAQATQYF
v_call: TRBV4-1
clone_size: -
j_call: TRBJ2-3
d_call: -

cdr3_nt: TGCAGCGTTGGCAGCGGGGCGACCTACGAGCAGTACTTC
cdr3_aa: CSVGSGATYEQYF
v_call: TRBV29-1
clone_size: few
j_call: TRBJ2-7
d_call: TRBD2

cdr3_nt: TGCGCCAGCAGCTCCACAGGGGCTGTGGGCACTGAAGCTTTCTTT
cdr3_aa: CASSSTGAVGTEAFF
v_call: TRBV5-1
clone_size: -
j_call: TRBJ1-1
d_call: TRBD1

cdr3_nt: TGCGCCAGCAGCCAAGACGCGGCGAGGAATTGGGGCTACACCTTC
cdr3_aa: CASSQDAARNWGYTF
v_call: TRBV4-1
clone_size: -
j_call: TRBJ1-2
d_call: -

cdr3_nt: TGCGCCAGCAGCCAAAGCAGGGCTTACGAGCAGTACTTC
cdr3_aa: CASSQSRAYEQYF
v_call: TRBV4-3
clone_size: few
j_call: TRBJ2-7
d_call: -

cdr3_nt: TGTGCCAGTATCCCTTCTAGTGGGTATTTCGATAGTGAGCAGTTCTTC
cdr3_aa: CASIPSSGYFDSEQFF
v_call: TRBV19
clone_size: few
j_call: TRBJ2-1
d_call: -

cdr3_nt: TGTGCCAGCAGTTACTCCAAAGCGGGGGGTTTTTACAATGAGCAGTTCTTC
cdr3_aa: CASSYSKAGGFYNEQFF
v_call: TRBV6-5
clone_size: -
j_call: TRBJ2-1
d_call: TRBD2

cdr3_nt: TGCGCCAGCAGTCAAGCTCGGCAGGGTGACACTGAAGCTTTCTTT
cdr3_aa: CASSQARQGDTEAFF
v_call: TRBV4-1
clone_size: few
j_call: TRBJ1-1
d_call: -

cdr3_nt: TGCGCCAGCAGCCAAGTGGCACAGCAAGAGACCCAGTACTTC
cdr3_aa: CASSQVAQQETQYF
v_call: TRBV4-1
clone_size: -
j_call: TRBJ2-5
d_call: -

cdr3_nt: TGTGCCAGCAGCTTCCGGGACAGGGGGCGCGGGGAGCTGTTTTTT
cdr3_aa: CASSFRDRGRGELFF
v_call: TRBV6-5
clone_size: many
j_call: TRBJ2-2
d_call: TRBD1

cdr3_nt: TGTGCCAGCAGCGGCCCCGGCGGGGGGGCAAGTTCCTACAATGAGCAGTTCTTC
cdr3_aa: CASSGPGGGASSYNEQFF
v_call: TRBV11-1
clone_size: -
j_call: TRBJ2-1
d_call: TRBD2

cdr3_nt: TGTGCCAGCATGGACAGGGGCACAGATACGCAGTATTTT
cdr3_aa: CASMDRGTDTQYF
v_call: TRBV27
clone_size: few
j_call: TRBJ2-3
d_call: TRBD1

cdr3_nt: TGTGCCAGCAGTTATGGAAAAGGACCCCCTTATGGCTACACCTTC
cdr3_aa: CASSYGKGPPYGYTF
v_call: TRBV6-5
clone_size: -
j_call: TRBJ1-2
d_call: -

cdr3_nt: TGCGCCAGCAGCCTTACGGCCCCGAACGCGCTAGCCAAAAACATTCAGTACTTC
cdr3_aa: CASSLTAPNALAKNIQYF
v_call: TRBV4-1
clone_size: few
j_call: TRBJ2-4
d_call: -

cdr3_nt: TGTGCCATCAGTGAGTGGACGGGACGGAACTATGGCTACACCTTC
cdr3_aa: CAISEWTGRNYGYTF
v_call: TRBV10-3
clone_size: -
j_call: TRBJ1-2
d_call: -

cdr3_nt: TGTGCCAGCACCCAGGGGGCTACTAACTATGGCTACACCTTC
cdr3_aa: CASTQGATNYGYTF
v_call: TRBV6-5
clone_size: -
j_call: TRBJ1-2
d_call: TRBD1

cdr3_nt: TGCGCCAGCAGCCAAGATGCTTTTAGCGGGGCAAGGGAGACCCAGTACTTC
cdr3_aa: CASSQDAFSGARETQYF
v_call: TRBV4-3
clone_size: -
j_call: TRBJ2-5
d_call: TRBD2

cdr3_nt: TGTGCCAGCCTCGCAGGCGGTGAAGCTTTCTTT
cdr3_aa: CASLAGGEAFF
v_call: TRBV5-5
clone_size: many
j_call: TRBJ1-1
d_call: -

cdr3_nt: TGTGCCAGCAGCCAGAGCAGTGGAACCCCCTACAATGAGCAGTTCTTC
cdr3_aa: CASSQSSGTPYNEQFF
v_call: TRBV7-9
clone_size: many
j_call: TRBJ2-1
d_call: -

cdr3_nt: TGTGCCAGCAGCGCCTTTAGCTGGGGGGACGGAGATACGCAGTATTTT
cdr3_aa: CASSAFSWGDGDTQYF
v_call: TRBV9
clone_size: -
j_call: TRBJ2-3
d_call: -